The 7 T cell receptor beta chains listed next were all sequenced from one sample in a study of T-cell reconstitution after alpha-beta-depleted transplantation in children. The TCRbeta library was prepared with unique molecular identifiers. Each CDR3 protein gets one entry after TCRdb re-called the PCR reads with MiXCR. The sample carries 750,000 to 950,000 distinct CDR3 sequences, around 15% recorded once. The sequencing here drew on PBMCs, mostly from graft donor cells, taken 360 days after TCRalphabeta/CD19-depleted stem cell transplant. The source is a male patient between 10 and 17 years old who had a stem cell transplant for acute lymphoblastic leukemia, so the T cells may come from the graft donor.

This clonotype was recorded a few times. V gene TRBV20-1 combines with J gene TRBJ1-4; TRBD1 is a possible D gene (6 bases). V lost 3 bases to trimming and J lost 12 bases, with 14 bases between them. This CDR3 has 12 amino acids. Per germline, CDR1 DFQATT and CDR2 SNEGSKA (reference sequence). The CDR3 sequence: CSARDQGTELFF. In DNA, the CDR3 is TGCAGTGCTAGGGACCAGGGGACCGAACTGTTTTTT.

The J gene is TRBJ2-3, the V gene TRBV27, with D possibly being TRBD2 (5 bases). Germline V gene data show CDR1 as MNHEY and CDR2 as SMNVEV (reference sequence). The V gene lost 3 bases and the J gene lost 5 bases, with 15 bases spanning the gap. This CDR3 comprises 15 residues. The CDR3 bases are TGTGCCAGCAGTTTCGCCCCACTAGTTAAAGATACGCAGTATTTT. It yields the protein CASSFAPLVKDTQYF.

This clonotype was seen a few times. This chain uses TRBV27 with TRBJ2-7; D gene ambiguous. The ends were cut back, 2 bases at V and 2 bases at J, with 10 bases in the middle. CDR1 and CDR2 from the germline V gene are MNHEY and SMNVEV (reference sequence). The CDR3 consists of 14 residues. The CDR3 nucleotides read TGTGCCAGCAGTTTACTCGGCCAGACCTACGAGCAGTACTTC. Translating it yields CASSLLGQTYEQYF.

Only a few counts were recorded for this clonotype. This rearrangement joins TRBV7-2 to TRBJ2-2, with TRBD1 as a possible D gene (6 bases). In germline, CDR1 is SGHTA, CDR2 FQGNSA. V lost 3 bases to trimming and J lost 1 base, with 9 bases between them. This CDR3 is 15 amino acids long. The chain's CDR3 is CASSFRTVNTGELFF. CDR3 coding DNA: TGTGCCAGCAGCTTCCGGACAGTGAACACCGGGGAGCTGTTTTTT. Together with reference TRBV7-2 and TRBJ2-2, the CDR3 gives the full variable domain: GAGVSQSPSNKVTEKGKDVELRCDPISGHTALYWYRQSLGQGLEFLIYFQGNSAPDKSGLPSDRFSAERTGGSVSTLTIQRTQQEDSAVYLCASSFRTVNTGELFFGEGSRLTVL.

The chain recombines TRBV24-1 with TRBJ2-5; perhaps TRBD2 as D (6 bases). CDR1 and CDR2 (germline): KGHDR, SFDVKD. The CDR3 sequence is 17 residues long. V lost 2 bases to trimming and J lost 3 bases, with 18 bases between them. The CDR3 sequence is CATSDYPTRGGKETQYF. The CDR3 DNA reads TGTGCCACCAGTGATTATCCCACCCGGGGCGGGAAAGAGACCCAGTACTTC.

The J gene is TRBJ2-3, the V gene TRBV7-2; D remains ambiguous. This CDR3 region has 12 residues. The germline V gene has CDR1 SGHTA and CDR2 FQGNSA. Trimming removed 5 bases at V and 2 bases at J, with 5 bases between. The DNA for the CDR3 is TGTGCCAGCAGCATGTACACAGATACGCAGTATTTT. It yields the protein CASSMYTDTQYF.

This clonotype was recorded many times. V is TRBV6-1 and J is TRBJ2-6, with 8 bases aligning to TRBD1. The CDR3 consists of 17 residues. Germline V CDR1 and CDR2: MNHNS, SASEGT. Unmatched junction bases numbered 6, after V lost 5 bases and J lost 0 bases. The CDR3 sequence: CASSPGQGSSGANVLTF. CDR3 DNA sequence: TGTGCCAGCAGTCCCGGACAGGGTAGCTCTGGGGCCAACGTCCTGACTTTC.